Included here is one T cell receptor (beta chain) sequence, with context. Per the authors' pipeline: Nucleated cell number was recorded as an estimate derived from reference gene primer amplification. TCRdb's copy holds only in-frame clones and misses some; the assay was immunoSEQ multiplex PCR. D and trimming were read from the DNA, whereas the V and J calls and clone size are those reported in that table. This table holds approximately 160,000 clones, roughly 87% found once. Clinical histories supplied by participants themselves formed the basis of cohort assignment. The ends were cut back, 2 bases at V and 0 bases at J, with 11 bases in the middle. CDR1 is SGHDN and CDR2 is FVKESK in the germline V gene. The CDR3 covers 15 residues. This specimen belongs to a study of blood T cell repertoires in COVID-19. Study summary: PBMCs, B-cell-depleted T cells, or T cells provided the cDNA or gDNA that made up the material.

J is TRBJ2-7 and V is TRBV14; the D gene is possibly TRBD2 (6 bases). The source material was PBMCs or T cells enriched from blood (not recorded which). The TCR sequence derives from a woman between 45 and 60 years old who had recovered from COVID-19. CDR3 region: CASSQSMRDSYEQYF. Written as DNA, the CDR3 is TGTGCCAGCAGCCAATCTATGCGGGACTCCTACGAGCAGTACTTC.